The rows below give T cell receptor beta chains drawn from one sample of a study of blood T cell repertoires in COVID-19. TCRdb's table, derived via immunoSEQ multiplex PCR, lists solely in-frame clones and lacks some. The table has approximately 140,000 clones, more than 75% seen once; the top ten hold more than 4%. Material: peripheral blood. The receptors shown here come from a woman aged 35 to 49 with acute or convalescent COVID-19. The CDR3 runs from the conserved cysteine through the conserved F or W. D genes are given only for firm matches. Clone size appears in some rows only: once, few, many, or a class for an expanded clone.

J: TRBJ2-2; D: TRBD2; size: .; V: TRBV5-8; CDR3: CASTQVLAGTGELFF; DNA: TGTGCCAGCACCCAGGTCCTAGCGGGAACCGGGGAGCTGTTTTTT
J: TRBJ1-2; D: .; size: .; V: TRBV28; CDR3: CASSPPTGKYFGGYTF; DNA: TGTGCCAGCAGTCCACCCACAGGGAAGTACTTCGGTGGCTACACCTTC
J: TRBJ1-4; D: TRBD1; size: .; V: TRBV7-2; CDR3: CASSLVSGGITNEKLFF; DNA: TGTGCCAGCAGCTTAGTTTCAGGGGGCATAACTAATGAAAAACTGTTTTTT
J: TRBJ1-2; D: .; size: .; V: TRBV19; CDR3: CASSISAGKGYTF; DNA: TGTGCCAGTAGTATATCGGCAGGGAAAGGCTACACCTTC
J: TRBJ1-1; D: .; size: .; V: TRBV5-1; CDR3: CASRPREGLNTEAFF; DNA: TGCGCCAGCAGGCCGAGGGAGGGGTTGAACACTGAAGCTTTCTTT
J: TRBJ1-1; D: TRBD1; size: .; V: TRBV11-2; CDR3: CASSQPPGDRNTEAFF; DNA: TGTGCCAGCAGCCAGCCCCCAGGGGACAGGAACACTGAAGCTTTCTTT
J: TRBJ2-3; D: .; size: .; V: TRBV5-1; CDR3: CASCVEGNTDTQYF; DNA: TGCGCCAGCTGTGTGGAGGGGAACACAGATACGCAGTATTTT
J: TRBJ1-1; D: TRBD1; size: .; V: TRBV18; CDR3: CASSPLTGDEAFF; DNA: TGTGCCAGCTCACCCCTTACAGGGGACGAAGCTTTCTTT
J: TRBJ1-4; D: .; size: .; V: TRBV19; CDR3: CASSLGEYREKLFF; DNA: TGTGCCAGTAGCCTGGGAGAGTACCGTGAAAAACTGTTTTTT
J: TRBJ2-2; D: .; size: .; V: TRBV7-2; CDR3: CASSLAGTGELFF; DNA: TGTGCCAGCAGCTTAGCCGGCACCGGGGAGCTGTTTTTT
J: TRBJ2-7; D: .; size: few; V: TRBV10-1; CDR3: CASSESVIYPSLEGYEQYF; DNA: TGCGCCAGCAGTGAGTCAGTAATATACCCCTCTCTAGAAGGCTACGAGCAGTACTTC
J: TRBJ2-1; D: TRBD2; size: few; V: TRBV9; CDR3: CASSVTSNPYNEQFF; DNA: TGTGCCAGCAGCGTGACTAGCAACCCCTACAATGAGCAGTTCTTC
J: TRBJ1-6; D: .; size: once; V: TRBV5-1; CDR3: CASSPQGANSPLHF; DNA: TGCGCCAGCAGCCCCCAAGGGGCGAATTCACCCCTCCACTTT
J: TRBJ1-6; D: .; size: .; V: TRBV6-1; CDR3: CASSEGVALHF; DNA: TGTGCCAGCAGTGAAGGTGTAGCCCTCCACTTT
J: TRBJ1-2; D: .; size: .; V: TRBV4-3; CDR3: CASSQEGGRFLGYTF; DNA: TGCGCCAGCAGCCAAGAGGGGGGGCGCTTTTTGGGCTACACCTTC
J: TRBJ2-7; D: .; size: .; V: TRBV6-2/TRBV6-3; CDR3: CASSHPTGAYEQYF; DNA: TGTGCCAGCAGTCATCCGACAGGAGCCTACGAGCAGTACTTC
J: TRBJ2-2; D: TRBD1; size: .; V: TRBV7-2; CDR3: CASSWDRETGELFF; DNA: TGTGCCAGCAGCTGGGACAGGGAAACCGGGGAGCTGTTTTTT
J: TRBJ2-7; D: TRBD1; size: .; V: TRBV14; CDR3: CASSQVTGSEQYF; DNA: TGTGCCAGCAGCCAAGTGACAGGGTCCGAGCAGTACTTC
J: TRBJ1-5; D: TRBD1; size: .; V: TRBV30; CDR3: CAWAHGTANQPQHF; DNA: TGTGCCTGGGCCCACGGGACAGCAAATCAGCCCCAGCATTTT
J: TRBJ2-5; D: TRBD2; size: .; V: TRBV3-1/TRBV3-2; CDR3: CASSQGGGGLQETQYF; DNA: TGTGCCAGCAGCCAAGGCGGGGGGGGCTTACAAGAGACCCAGTACTTC
J: TRBJ1-2; D: .; size: once; V: TRBV28; CDR3: CASSLHSDGYTF; DNA: TGTGCCAGCAGTTTACATAGTGATGGCTACACCTTC
J: TRBJ1-1; D: .; size: .; V: TRBV5-1; CDR3: CASSLDPGNTEAFF; DNA: TGCGCCAGCAGCCTCGACCCGGGGAACACTGAAGCTTTCTTT
J: TRBJ1-1; D: TRBD1; size: .; V: TRBV10-3; CDR3: CAISSSDRGHGMNTEAFF; DNA: TGTGCCATCAGTTCCTCTGACAGGGGTCACGGAATGAACACTGAAGCTTTCTTT
J: TRBJ2-1; D: TRBD1; size: .; V: TRBV27; CDR3: CASSSSGTGPYHEQFF; DNA: TGTGCCAGCAGTTCCTCCGGGACAGGACCCTACCATGAGCAGTTCTTC
J: TRBJ2-4; D: TRBD2; size: few; V: TRBV5-6; CDR3: CASSWTGTSAIQYF; DNA: TGTGCCAGCAGCTGGACCGGGACTAGCGCCATTCAGTACTTC
J: TRBJ1-1; D: .; size: .; V: TRBV4-3; CDR3: CASSQVSTGTNTEAFF; DNA: TGCGCCAGCAGCCAAGTTTCTACAGGGACGAACACTGAAGCTTTCTTT
J: TRBJ2-2; D: TRBD1; size: .; V: TRBV27; CDR3: CASRLDRVMGTGELFF; DNA: TGTGCCAGCAGACTGGACAGGGTGATGGGCACCGGGGAGCTGTTTTTT
J: TRBJ1-1; D: TRBD1; size: .; V: TRBV4-1; CDR3: CASRLDRATEAFF; DNA: TGCGCCAGCAGGTTAGACAGGGCGACTGAAGCTTTCTTT
J: TRBJ2-7; D: TRBD1; size: once; V: TRBV19; CDR3: CASSVTGVPSYEQYF; DNA: TGTGCCAGTAGCGTGACAGGGGTACCTTCCTACGAGCAGTACTTC
J: TRBJ1-4; D: .; size: .; V: TRBV28; CDR3: CASSSAGVRSEKLFF; DNA: TGTGCCAGCAGTTCAGCGGGGGTTAGGAGTGAAAAACTGTTTTTT
J: TRBJ1-1; D: .; size: .; V: TRBV18; CDR3: CASSPQAGDTEAFF; DNA: TGTGCCAGCTCACCACAAGCAGGGGACACTGAAGCTTTCTTT